The 12 T cell receptor beta chains in this list originate from one sample, sequenced in a study of control samples from healthy donors and cancer patients. The protocol was immunoSEQ multiplex PCR, while the TCRdb copy is restricted to in-frame clones and leaves out a portion. The sample yields about 4,000 clones, about 80% seen once. Sequenced input: formalin-fixed, paraffin-embedded tissue. These receptors all stem from a female donor with melanoma.

CDR3 DNA sequence: TGTGCCAGCAGCGCCTCAAATCGAGGGACTGAAGCTTTCTTT. It specifies CASSASNRGTEAFF. The gene calls are TRBV9 and TRBJ1-1; D remains ambiguous. Trimming pared 3 bases from V and 5 bases from J, leaving 14 bases between. This CDR3 has 14 residues. Germline V lookup: CDR1 SGDLS, CDR2 YYNGEE.

The V gene is TRBV3-1 (or the pseudogene TRBV3-2), the J gene TRBJ1-2, with TRBD1 matching 9 bases. Trimming at V came to 3 bases and at J to 2 bases, leaving 4 bases not matched to a gene. This CDR3 is 15 amino acids long. Germline values: CDR1 LGHDT, CDR2 YNNKEL (reference sequence). CDR3 nucleotides: TGTGCCAGCAGCCAGCCCGGGACAGGGAACTATGGCTACACCTTC. This gives the protein CASSQPGTGNYGYTF.

The chain uses TRBV6-5 and TRBJ2-1; weak D call: TRBD2 (5 bases). The V gene lost 7 bases and the J gene lost 7 bases, with 17 bases spanning the gap. Germline V gene lookup returns CDR1 MNHEY and CDR2 SVGAGI. The CDR3 consists of 14 residues. CDR3 DNA sequence: TGTGCCAGCACCGACTATCCCCGAGCTAATGAGCAGTTCTTC. Residues: CASTDYPRANEQFF.

J is TRBJ2-4 and V is TRBV27, with D maybe TRBD1 (6 bases). V lost 6 bases and J lost 5, with 17 bases in between. The CDR3 is made up of 15 amino acids. Germline-derived CDR1 and CDR2 are MNHEY and SMNVEV (reference sequence). In DNA form, the CDR3 reads TGTGCCAGCAGGACACAGGGATGGGGGCAAAACATTCAGTACTTC. This gives the protein CASRTQGWGQNIQYF.

This chain links TRBV11-2 with TRBJ2-7; TRBD1 matches at 9 bases. V dropped 3 bases and J dropped 3; count of bases not matched to a gene: 6. The germline V gene has CDR1 SGHAT and CDR2 FQNNGV. CDR3 length: 15 residues. The DNA for the CDR3 is TGTGCCAGCAGCTTTAGACAGGGGGGCATCTACGAGCAGTACTTC. It encodes CASSFRQGGIYEQYF.

The chain is built from TRBV10-3 and TRBJ2-7, with 13 bases matching TRBD2. The CDR3 is 14 residues long. In germline, CDR1 is ENHRY, CDR2 SYGVKD. Unmatched junction bases numbered 5, after V lost 5 bases and J lost 7 bases. The CDR3 DNA sequence: TGTGCCATCAGTTGGACTAGCGGGAGCCAAGAGCAGTACTTC. Protein sequence: CAISWTSGSQEQYF.

Relative to its sample, this clone is large. The rearrangement uses TRBV6-5 and TRBJ2-3; 8 bases align to TRBD2. The V gene end was trimmed by 6 bases and the J gene end by 4 bases; junction bases not matched to a gene: 6. The CDR3 spans 14 residues. Germline loops: CDR1 MNHEY, CDR2 SVGAGI. The CDR3 here is CASSVAGFADTQYF. CDR3 DNA: TGTGCCAGCAGCGTAGCGGGATTCGCAGATACGCAGTATTTT.

V gene TRBV30 combines with J gene TRBJ1-5, with D tentatively TRBD1 (5 bases). CDR1 and CDR2 (germline): GTSNPN, SVGIG (reference sequence). Deletions cut 2 bases from V and 1 base from J, with 9 bases between. The CDR3 sequence is 14 residues long. The CDR3 reads CAWSLGLSNQPQHF. In nucleotides, the CDR3 is TGTGCCTGGAGTTTGGGGCTGAGCAATCAGCCCCAGCATTTT.

The chain links TRBV7-2 to TRBJ1-2; 7 positions match TRBD1. Trimming removed 7 bases from V and 4 bases from J; junction bases left unmatched: 9. CDR1 is SGHTA, CDR2 FQGNSA, per germline. The CDR3 loop spans 14 amino acids. In nucleotides, the CDR3 is TGTGCCAGCAACGGACAGGCGACGTTCTATGGCTACACCTTC. This sequence encodes CASNGQATFYGYTF.

The V and J genes are TRBV7-9 and TRBJ2-6; unclear D gene. CDR3 length: 14 amino acids. Germline CDR1 and CDR2: SEHNR and FQNEAQ (reference sequence). Trimming stripped 5 bases from V and 0 bases from J, with 5 bases between. In DNA, the CDR3 is TGTGCCAGCAGCCTGGACTCTGGGGCCAACGTCCTGACTTTC. Amino acid sequence: CASSLDSGANVLTF.

The J gene is TRBJ2-7, the V gene TRBV11-3, with D possibly matching TRBD1 (5 bases). CDR1 and CDR2 from the germline V gene are SGHNT and YENEEA. Between the trimmed V and J ends, which lost 1 base and 11 bases, there was a span of 12 bases. This CDR3 region has 12 residues. CDR3 sequence (DNA): TGTGCCAGCAGCTTAGTCAGGGCAGGGAAGTACTTC. Its protein product is CASSLVRAGKYF.

The chain couples TRBV27 to TRBJ2-6; D is unresolved. The CDR3 covers 13 residues. CDR1 MNHEY and CDR2 SMNVEV come from the germline V gene (reference sequence). Trimming removed 2 bases at V and 3 bases at J, with 2 bases between. In DNA, the CDR3 is TGTGCCAGCAGTTTACGTGGGGCCAACGTCCTGACTTTC. Translated, it gives CASSLRGANVLTF.